This T cell receptor beta chain was retrieved from a study of blood T cell repertoires in COVID-19. TCRdb's table, derived via immunoSEQ multiplex PCR, lists solely in-frame clones and lacks some. The sample holds about 250,000 clones, about nine tenths seen once. Germline V lookup: CDR1 SNHLY, CDR2 FYNNEI. V dropped 10 bases and J dropped 2 bases, with 12 bases sitting between them. The CDR3 has 12 amino acids. In its sample, this clone was seen a few times. The sequence came from a woman in her 30s with active or convalescent COVID-19. The sequenced sample consisted of peripheral blood. This sequence joins TRBV2 and TRBJ2-7; perhaps TRBD1 as D (6 bases). CDR3 residues: CATGQLTYEQYF. The CDR3 bases are TGTGCCACGGGACAATTAACCTACGAGCAGTACTTC.